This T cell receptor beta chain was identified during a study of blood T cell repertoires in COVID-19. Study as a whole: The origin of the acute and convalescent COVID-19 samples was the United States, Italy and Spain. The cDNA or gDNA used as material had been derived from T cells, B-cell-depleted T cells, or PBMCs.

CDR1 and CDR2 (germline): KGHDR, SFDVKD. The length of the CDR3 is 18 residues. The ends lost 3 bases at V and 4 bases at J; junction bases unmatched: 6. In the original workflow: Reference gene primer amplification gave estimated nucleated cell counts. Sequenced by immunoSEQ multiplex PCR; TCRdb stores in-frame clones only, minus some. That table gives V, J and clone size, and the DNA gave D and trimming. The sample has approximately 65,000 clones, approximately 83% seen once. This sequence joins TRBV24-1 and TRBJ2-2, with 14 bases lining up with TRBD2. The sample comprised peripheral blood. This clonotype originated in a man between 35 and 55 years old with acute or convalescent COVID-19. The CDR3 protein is CATSDPQTSGGVTGELFF. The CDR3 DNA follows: TGTGCCACCAGTGATCCGCAGACTAGCGGGGGGGTCACCGGGGAGCTGTTTTTT.